Each of the 10 T cell receptor beta chains below was sequenced from the same sample in a study of T cell repertoires in cytomegalovirus infection. Each CDR3 protein gets one entry after TCRdb re-called the reads with MiXCR. Among roughly 150,000 distinct CDR3 sequences listed, 20% to 25% were seen once. Sample: PBMCs. These receptor sequences come from a human donor in good health (CMV status not recorded). Some clones in this sample may be carry-over from other donors' samples.

This sequence joins TRBV28 and TRBJ2-1; 8 bases match TRBD2. J was trimmed by 9 bases and V by 7 bases; bases with no gene match: 11. The CDR3 is 14 residues long. Germline CDR1 is MDHEN and CDR2 is SYDVKM. Here the CDR3 DNA reads TGTGCCAGCAATAGTCCAGCGGGGGAAGTTGAGCAGTTCTTC. It translates to CASNSPAGEVEQFF.

This clonotype has only a few counts. The chain carries TRBV6-1 and TRBJ1-4; D may be TRBD1 (6 bases). The V end lost 1 base, the J end lost 8 bases, and 11 bases lay between the germline ends. Germline loops: CDR1 MNHNS, CDR2 SASEGT. The CDR3 is made up of 14 amino acids. CDR3 nucleotides: TGTGCCAGCAGTGAAGAACAGGGATACGAAAAACTGTTTTTT. It yields the protein CASSEEQGYEKLFF.

This clonotype was counted many times. This chain uses TRBV7-6 with TRBJ2-5; 12 nucleotides match TRBD2. This CDR3 has 15 amino acids. The ends lost 5 bases at V and 7 bases at J; junction bases unmatched: 8. CDR1 SGHVS and CDR2 FNYEAQ come from the germline V gene. For the CDR3, the DNA is TGTGCCAGCAGCAGACTAGCGGGAGCCCCAACGACCCAGTACTTC. Translated, it gives CASSRLAGAPTTQYF.

The rearrangement links TRBV5-1 to TRBJ2-1, with D tentatively TRBD2 (5 bases). The V gene lost 6 bases and the J gene lost 0 bases, with 13 bases spanning the gap. This CDR3 is built from 15 residues. The germline gives CDR1 SGHRS, CDR2 YFSETQ. This CDR3 is CASTQDGVSYNEQFF. The CDR3 DNA reads TGCGCCAGCACCCAAGACGGGGTCTCCTACAATGAGCAGTTCTTC.

This clonotype was counted at least ten times. CDR3 amino acids: CASSFGLVNQETQYF. CDR3 bases: TGTGCCAGCAGTTTCGGACTAGTCAACCAAGAGACCCAGTACTTC. The chain combines TRBV12-3 or TRBV12-4 with TRBJ2-5; 7 bases agree with TRBD2. CDR3 length equals 15 residues. V was pared by 3 bases and J by 0 bases, with 4 bases of the junction left unmatched.

There are many counts of this clonotype. The rearrangement uses TRBV7-2 and TRBJ1-2; TRBD1 matches 8 bases. After removal of 3 bases from V and 7 bases from J, the junction contained 10 bases not matched to a gene. The germline V gene encodes CDR1 SGHTA and CDR2 FQGNSA. The CDR3 has 15 residues. The CDR3 DNA sequence: TGTGCCAGCAGCTTCCTGGACAGGGATGAGCGTGGCTACACCTTC. The encoded protein is CASSFLDRDERGYTF.

The chain recombines TRBV7-9 with TRBJ1-4, with TRBD1 matching 7 bases. The CDR3 contains 15 residues. In germline, CDR1 is SEHNR, CDR2 FQNEAQ (reference sequence). Germline trimming cut 5 bases from V and 6 bases from J; bases unmatched to any gene: 9. The CDR3 reads CASSADRAGYEKLFF. The CDR3 DNA sequence: TGTGCCAGCAGCGCCGACAGGGCCGGATATGAAAAACTGTTTTTT.

The V call is TRBV28, the J call TRBJ2-4; 8 bases are shared with TRBD2. Germline V gene sequence: CDR1 MDHEN, CDR2 SYDVKM. CDR3 length: 15 residues. The trim removed 8 bases at V and 1 base at J, leaving 7 bases unmatched. CDR3 nucleotide sequence: TGTGCCAGCTGGGGCCCGGGGGGGGCCAAAAACATTCAGTACTTC. Amino acid sequence: CASWGPGGAKNIQYF.

The chain couples TRBV6-2 or TRBV6-3 to TRBJ2-2, with a tentative D call TRBD2 (5 bases). Germline lookup yields CDR1 MNHEY and CDR2 SVGEGT. CDR3 size: 12 residues. Trimming left V 4 bases short and J 7 bases short, with 7 bases between. The CDR3 DNA sequence: TGTGCCAGCAGTTCCAGCGGCGGGGAGCTGTTTTTT. Its translation: CASSSSGGELFF.

The J gene is TRBJ1-1, the V gene TRBV19; 9 positions match TRBD1. With V trimmed by 3 bases and J by 5 bases, 13 bases remained unmatched. The CDR3 has 17 residues. Looked up from germline, CDR1 is LNHDA and CDR2 is SQIVND (reference sequence). The CDR3 bases are TGTGCCAGTAGTATCTGGGGACAGGGAAGAAGAAAAACTGAAGCTTTCTTT. It yields the protein CASSIWGQGRRKTEAFF.